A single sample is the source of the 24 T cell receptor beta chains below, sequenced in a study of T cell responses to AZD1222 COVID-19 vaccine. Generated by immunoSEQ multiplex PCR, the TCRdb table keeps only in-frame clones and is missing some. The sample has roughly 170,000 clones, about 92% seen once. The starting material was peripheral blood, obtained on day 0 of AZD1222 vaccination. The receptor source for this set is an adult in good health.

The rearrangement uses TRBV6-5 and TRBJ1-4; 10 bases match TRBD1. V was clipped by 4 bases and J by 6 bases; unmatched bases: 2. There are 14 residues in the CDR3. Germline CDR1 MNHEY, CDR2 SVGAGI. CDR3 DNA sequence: TGTGCCAGCAGTTTGACAGGGGGCGATGAAAAACTGTTTTTT. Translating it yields CASSLTGGDEKLFF.

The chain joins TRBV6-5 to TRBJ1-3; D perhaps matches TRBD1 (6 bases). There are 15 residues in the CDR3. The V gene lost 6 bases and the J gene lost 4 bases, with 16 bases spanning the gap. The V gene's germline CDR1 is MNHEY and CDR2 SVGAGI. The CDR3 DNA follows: TGTGCCAGCAGGCATCAGGGGATCATAGGAAACACCATATATTTT. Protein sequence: CASRHQGIIGNTIYF.

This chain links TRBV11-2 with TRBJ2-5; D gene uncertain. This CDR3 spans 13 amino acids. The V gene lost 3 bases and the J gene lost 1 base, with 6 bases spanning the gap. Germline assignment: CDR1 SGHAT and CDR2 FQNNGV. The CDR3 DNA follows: TGTGCCAGCAGCTTCTGGGCCCAAGAGACCCAGTACTTC. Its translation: CASSFWAQETQYF.

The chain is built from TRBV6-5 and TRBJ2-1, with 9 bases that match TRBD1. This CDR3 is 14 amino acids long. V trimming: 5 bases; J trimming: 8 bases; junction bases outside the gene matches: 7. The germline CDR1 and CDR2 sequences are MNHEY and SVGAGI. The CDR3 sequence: CASSRGQGVDEQFF. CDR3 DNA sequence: TGTGCCAGCAGTAGGGGACAGGGAGTTGATGAGCAGTTCTTC.

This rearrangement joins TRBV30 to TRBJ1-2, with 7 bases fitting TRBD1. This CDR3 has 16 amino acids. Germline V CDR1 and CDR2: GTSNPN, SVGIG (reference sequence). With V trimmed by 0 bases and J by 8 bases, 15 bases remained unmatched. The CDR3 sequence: CAWSVPSVETGYGYTF. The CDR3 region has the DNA TGTGCCTGGAGTGTCCCGTCTGTCGAGACAGGGTACGGCTACACCTTC.

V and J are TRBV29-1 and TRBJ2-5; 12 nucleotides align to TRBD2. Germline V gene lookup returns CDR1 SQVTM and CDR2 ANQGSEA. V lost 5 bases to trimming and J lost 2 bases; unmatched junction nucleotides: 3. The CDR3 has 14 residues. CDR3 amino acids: CSVPSGGGQETQYF. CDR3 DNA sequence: TGCAGCGTTCCTAGCGGGGGGGGGCAAGAGACCCAGTACTTC.

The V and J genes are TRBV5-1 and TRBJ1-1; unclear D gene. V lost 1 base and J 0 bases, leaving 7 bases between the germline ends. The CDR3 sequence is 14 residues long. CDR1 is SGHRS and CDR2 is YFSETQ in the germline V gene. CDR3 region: CASSLFTVNTEAFF. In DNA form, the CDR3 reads TGCGCCAGCAGCTTGTTTACAGTGAACACTGAAGCTTTCTTT.

CDR3 in amino acids: CASSTAGTGGYEQYF. DNA of the CDR3: TGTGCCAGCAGTACGGCCGGGACAGGGGGCTACGAGCAGTACTTC. The V and J genes are TRBV28 and TRBJ2-7, with 11 bases that match TRBD1. The junction had 6 bases not matched to a gene; V was cut back by 5 bases and J by 3 bases. This CDR3 spans 15 amino acids. Per germline, CDR1 MDHEN and CDR2 SYDVKM.

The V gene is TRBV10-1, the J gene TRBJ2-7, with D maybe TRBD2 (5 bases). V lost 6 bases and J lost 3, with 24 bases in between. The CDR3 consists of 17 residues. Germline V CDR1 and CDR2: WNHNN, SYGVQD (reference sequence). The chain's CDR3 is CASRVGLASNGVYEQYF. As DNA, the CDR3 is TGCGCCAGCAGGGTGGGGTTAGCTTCGAACGGGGTCTACGAGCAGTACTTC.

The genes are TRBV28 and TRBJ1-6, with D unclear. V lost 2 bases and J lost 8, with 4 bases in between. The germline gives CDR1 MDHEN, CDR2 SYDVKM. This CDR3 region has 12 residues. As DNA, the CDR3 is TGTGCCAGCAGTTTAAGGGATTCACCCCTCCACTTT. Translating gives CASSLRDSPLHF.

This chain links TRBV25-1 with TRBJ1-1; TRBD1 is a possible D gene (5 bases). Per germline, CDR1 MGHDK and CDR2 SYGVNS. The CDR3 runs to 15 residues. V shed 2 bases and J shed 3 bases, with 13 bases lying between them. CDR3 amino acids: CASSEPRRGDTEAFF. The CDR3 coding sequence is TGTGCCAGCAGTGAACCCCGACGGGGGGACACTGAAGCTTTCTTT.

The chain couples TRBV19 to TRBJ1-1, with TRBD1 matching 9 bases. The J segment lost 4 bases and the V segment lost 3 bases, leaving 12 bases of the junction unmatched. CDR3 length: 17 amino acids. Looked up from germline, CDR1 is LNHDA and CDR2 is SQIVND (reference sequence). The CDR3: CASSIVGGQGFVTEAFF. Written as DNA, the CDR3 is TGTGCCAGTAGTATCGTCGGGGGACAGGGTTTTGTCACTGAAGCTTTCTTT.

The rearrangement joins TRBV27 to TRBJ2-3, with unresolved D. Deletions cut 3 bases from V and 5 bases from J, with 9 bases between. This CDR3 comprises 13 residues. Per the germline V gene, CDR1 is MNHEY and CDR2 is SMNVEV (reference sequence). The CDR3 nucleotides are TGTGCCAGCAGTTTTGGTTTCAAAGATACGCAGTATTTT. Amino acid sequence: CASSFGFKDTQYF.

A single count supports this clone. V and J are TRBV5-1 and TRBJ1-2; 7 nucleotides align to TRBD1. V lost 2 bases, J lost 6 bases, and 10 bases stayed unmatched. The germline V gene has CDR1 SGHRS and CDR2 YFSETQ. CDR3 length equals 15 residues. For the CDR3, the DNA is TGCGCCAGCAGCTTTACAGGGGATACTGCAAATGGCTACACCTTC. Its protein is CASSFTGDTANGYTF.

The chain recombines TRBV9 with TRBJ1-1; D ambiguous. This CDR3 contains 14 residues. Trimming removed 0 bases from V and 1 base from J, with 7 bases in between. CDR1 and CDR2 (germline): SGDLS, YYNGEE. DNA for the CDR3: TGTGCCAGCAGCGTAGGTTTGGGGAACACTGAAGCTTTCTTT. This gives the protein CASSVGLGNTEAFF. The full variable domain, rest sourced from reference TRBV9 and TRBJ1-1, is DSGVTQTPKHLITATGQRVTLRCSPRSGDLSVYWYQQSLDQGLQFLIQYYNGEERAKGNILERFSAQQFPDLHSELNLSSLELGDSALYFCASSVGLGNTEAFFGQGTRLTVV.

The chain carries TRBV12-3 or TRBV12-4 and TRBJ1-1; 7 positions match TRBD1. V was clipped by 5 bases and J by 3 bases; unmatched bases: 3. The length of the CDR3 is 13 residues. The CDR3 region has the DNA TGTGCCAGCAGTGCACAGGGGTACACTGAAGCTTTCTTT. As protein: CASSAQGYTEAFF.

CDR3 sequence: CASSFSPVSEAFF. The CDR3 coding sequence is TGTGCCAGCAGTTTCAGCCCCGTTAGTGAAGCTTTCTTT. The chain links TRBV27 to TRBJ1-1; D unresolved. CDR1 and CDR2 from the germline V gene are MNHEY and SMNVEV (reference sequence). The CDR3 has 13 amino acids. V was pared by 3 bases and J by 7 bases, with 12 bases between.

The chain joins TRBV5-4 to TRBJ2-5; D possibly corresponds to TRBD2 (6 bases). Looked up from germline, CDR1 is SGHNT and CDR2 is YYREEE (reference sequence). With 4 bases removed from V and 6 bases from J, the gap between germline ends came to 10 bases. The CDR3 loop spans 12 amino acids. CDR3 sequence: CASSATSQTQYF. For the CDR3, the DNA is TGTGCCAGCAGCGCGACTAGTCAGACCCAGTACTTC. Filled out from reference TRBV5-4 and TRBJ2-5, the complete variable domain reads ETGVTQSPTHLIKTRGQQVTLRCSSQSGHNTVSWYQQALGQGPQFIFQYYREEENGRGNFPPRFSGLQFPNYSSELNVNALELDDSALYLCASSATSQTQYFGPGTRLLVL.

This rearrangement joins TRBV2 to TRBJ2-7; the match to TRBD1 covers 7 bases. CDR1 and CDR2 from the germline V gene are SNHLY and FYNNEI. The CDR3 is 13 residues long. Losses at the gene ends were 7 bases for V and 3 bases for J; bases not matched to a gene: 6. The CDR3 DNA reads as TGTGCCAGCAACTGGGACAGAGGCTACGAGCAGTACTTC. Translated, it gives CASNWDRGYEQYF. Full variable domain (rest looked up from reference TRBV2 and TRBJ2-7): EPEVTQTPSHQVTQMGQEVILRCVPISNHLYFYWYRQILGQKVEFLVSFYNNEISEKSEIFDDQFSVERPDGSNFTLKIRSTKLEDSAMYFCASNWDRGYEQYFGPGTRLTVT.

The CDR3 here is CATRRHTATNEKLFF. CDR3 in DNA: TGTGCCACCAGGCGACACACTGCAACTAATGAAAAACTGTTTTTT. The chain carries TRBV15 and TRBJ1-4; D not resolved. This CDR3 comprises 15 residues. Trimming pared 6 bases from V and 0 bases from J, leaving 11 bases between. Looked up from germline, CDR1 is LNHNV and CDR2 is YYDKDF (reference sequence).

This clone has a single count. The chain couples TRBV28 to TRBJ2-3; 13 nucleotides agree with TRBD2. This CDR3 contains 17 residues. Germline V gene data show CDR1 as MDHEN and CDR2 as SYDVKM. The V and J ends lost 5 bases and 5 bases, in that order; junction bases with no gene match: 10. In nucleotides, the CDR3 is TGTGCCAGCAGTAGACTAGCGGGGGGCCTGGGGAGAGATACGCAGTATTTT. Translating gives CASSRLAGGLGRDTQYF.

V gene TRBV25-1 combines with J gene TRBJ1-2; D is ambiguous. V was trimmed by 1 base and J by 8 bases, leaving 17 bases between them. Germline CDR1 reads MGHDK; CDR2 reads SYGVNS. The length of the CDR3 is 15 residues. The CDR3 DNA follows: TGTGCCAGCAGTGAATTGGGCTGGGAGACGGGCGGCTACACCTTC. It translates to CASSELGWETGGYTF.

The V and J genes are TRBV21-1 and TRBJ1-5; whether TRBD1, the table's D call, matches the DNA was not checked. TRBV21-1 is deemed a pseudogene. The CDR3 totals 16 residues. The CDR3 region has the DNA TGTGCCAGCACGGTACCTTCCGACAGGCCTCATCAGCCCCAGCATTTT. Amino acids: CASTVPSDRPHQPQHF.

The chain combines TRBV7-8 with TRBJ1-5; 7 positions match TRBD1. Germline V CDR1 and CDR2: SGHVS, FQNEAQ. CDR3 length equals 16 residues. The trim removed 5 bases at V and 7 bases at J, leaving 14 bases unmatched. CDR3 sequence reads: CASSPSRWQGQQPQHF. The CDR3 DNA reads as TGTGCCAGCAGCCCTAGCCGTTGGCAGGGACAGCAGCCCCAGCATTTT. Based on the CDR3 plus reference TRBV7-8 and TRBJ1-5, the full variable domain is GAGVSQSPRYKVAKRGQDVALRCDPISGHVSLFWYQQALGQGPEFLTYFQNEAQLDKSGLPSDRFFAERPEGSVSTLKIQRTQQEDSAVYLCASSPSRWQGQQPQHFGDGTRLSIL.